The clone carrying this T cell receptor (beta chain) has at least ten counts. Its specificity is unknown. The data derive from a study of early T cells in non-severe SARS-CoV-2 infection. Individual cDNA molecules received unique molecular identifiers during library preparation. TCRdb re-analysed the 5' RACE reads in MiXCR, keeping a single row per CDR3 protein. The table lists 70,000 to 90,000 distinct CDR3 sequences, about 9.4% of them singletons. Study outcomes and limitations: Reliance on VDJdb matching favored anti-spike CD8 responses; private and CD4 specificities were missed.

This TCR was sampled from an adult who was a healthcare worker with PCR-confirmed SARS-CoV-2 infection or an uninfected control (not recorded which). The material sequenced was whole blood, taken at baseline.

The CDR3 nucleotides read TGTGCCAGCAGGGGGACAGCTGAAGCTTTCTTT. This gives the protein CASRGTAEAFF. The V call is TRBV12-3 or TRBV12-4, the J call TRBJ1-1, with 7 positions matching TRBD1. V lost 6 bases, J lost 6 bases, and 1 base stayed unmatched. CDR3 length: 11 amino acids.